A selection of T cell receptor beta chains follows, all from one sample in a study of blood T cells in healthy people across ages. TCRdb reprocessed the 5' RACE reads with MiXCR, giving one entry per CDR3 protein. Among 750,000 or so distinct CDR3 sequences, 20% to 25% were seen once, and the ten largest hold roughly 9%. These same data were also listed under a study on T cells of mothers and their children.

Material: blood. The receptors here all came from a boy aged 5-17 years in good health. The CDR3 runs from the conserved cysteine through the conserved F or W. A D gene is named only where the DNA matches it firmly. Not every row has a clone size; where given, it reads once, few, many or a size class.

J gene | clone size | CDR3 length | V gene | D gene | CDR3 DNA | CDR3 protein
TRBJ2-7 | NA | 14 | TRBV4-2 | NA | TGTGCCGGCAGCCAAGATCCAAGGGGTGGGGAGCAGTACTTC | CAGSQDPRGGEQYF
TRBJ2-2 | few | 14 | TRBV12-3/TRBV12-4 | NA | TGTGCCAGCAGTGGAGGGTCTGGTATCGGGGAGCTGTTTTTT | CASSGGSGIGELFF
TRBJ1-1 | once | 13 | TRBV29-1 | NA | TGCAGCGTTGTTGACCGGTTTAGCACTGAAGCTTTCTTT | CSVVDRFSTEAFF
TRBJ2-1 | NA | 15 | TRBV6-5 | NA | TGTGCCAGCAGTTACGATGGGCAAAGTTACAATGAGCAGTTCTTC | CASSYDGQSYNEQFF
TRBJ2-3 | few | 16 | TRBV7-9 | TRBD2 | TGTGCCAGCAGCTTACCCGGACTAGCGGGATATGATACGCAGTATTTT | CASSLPGLAGYDTQYF
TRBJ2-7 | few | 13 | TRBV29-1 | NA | TGCAGCGTTGAAATTCCCCCCCTGTACGAGCAGTACTTC | CSVEIPPLYEQYF
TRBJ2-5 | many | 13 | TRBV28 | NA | TGTGCCAGCAGTTTAGTAGAGGGTGAGACCCAGTACTTC | CASSLVEGETQYF
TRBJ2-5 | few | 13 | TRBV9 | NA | TGTGCCAGCAGCGTAGCGGCGGCGGAGACCCAGTACTTC | CASSVAAAETQYF
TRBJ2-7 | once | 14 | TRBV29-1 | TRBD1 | TGCAGCGCACAGGACAGGACGCCCTCCTACGAGCAGTACTTC | CSAQDRTPSYEQYF
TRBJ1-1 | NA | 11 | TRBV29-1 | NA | TGCAGCGTTGCCCCTTCTGGTGAAGCTTTCTTT | CSVAPSGEAFF
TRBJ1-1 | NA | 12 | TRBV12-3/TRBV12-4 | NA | TGTGCCAGCAGTTCAACAGGGAAGCGGGCTTTCTTT | CASSSTGKRAFF
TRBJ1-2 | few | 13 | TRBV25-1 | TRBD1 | TGTGCCAGCACCCAGGACAGGGCAAGAGGCTACACCTTC | CASTQDRARGYTF
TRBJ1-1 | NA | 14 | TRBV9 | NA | TGTGCCAGCTCCTTTGGACAGACGAACACTGAAGCTTTCTTT | CASSFGQTNTEAFF
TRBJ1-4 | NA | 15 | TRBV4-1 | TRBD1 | TGCGCCAGCAGCCAACCGGACAGGGTTAATGAAAAACTGTTTTTT | CASSQPDRVNEKLFF
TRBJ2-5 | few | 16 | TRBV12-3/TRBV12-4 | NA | TGTGCCAGCAGTTCCCCCGGGACCACGGGTCTCGAGACCCAGTACTTC | CASSSPGTTGLETQYF
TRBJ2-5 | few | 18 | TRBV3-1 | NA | TGTGCCAGCAGCCCAGTGGATTTCCGCCGAAACCCTGGGGAGACCCAGTACTTC | CASSPVDFRRNPGETQYF
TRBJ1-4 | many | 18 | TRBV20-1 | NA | TGCAGTGCTAGGCCCGGGACATCAATTTTTGCAACTAATGAAAAACTGTTTTTT | CSARPGTSIFATNEKLFF
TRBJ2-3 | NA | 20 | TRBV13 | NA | TGTGCCAGCAGCAGGACTGCTGTAGCGGACCAGGGGCCTAGCACAGATACGCAGTATTTT | CASSRTAVADQGPSTDTQYF
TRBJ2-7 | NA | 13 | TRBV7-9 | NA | TGTGCCAGCAGCCCGCGGGGCGTGGACGAGCAGTACTTC | CASSPRGVDEQYF
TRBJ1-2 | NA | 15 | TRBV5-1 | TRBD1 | TGCGCCAGCAGCTTGGCTAGGACAGGGGACTATGGCTACACCTTC | CASSLARTGDYGYTF
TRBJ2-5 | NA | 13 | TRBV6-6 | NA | TGTGCCAGCAGCCGGCAGCCCGTTGAGACCCAGTACTTC | CASSRQPVETQYF
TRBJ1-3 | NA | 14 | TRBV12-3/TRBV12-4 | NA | TGTGCCAGCAGCTTGGGCCACTCTGGAAACACCATATATTTT | CASSLGHSGNTIYF
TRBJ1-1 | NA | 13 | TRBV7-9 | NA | TGTGCCAGCAGCTTCGTTGGAGGGGGGCAAGCTTTCTTT | CASSFVGGGQAFF
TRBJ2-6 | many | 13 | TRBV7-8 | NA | TGTGCCAGCAGCTTTATCGGGGCCAACGTCCTGACTTTC | CASSFIGANVLTF
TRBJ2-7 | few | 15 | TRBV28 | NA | TGTGCCAGCAGTTTAAACATGGAGGGGGACTACGAGCAGTACTTC | CASSLNMEGDYEQYF
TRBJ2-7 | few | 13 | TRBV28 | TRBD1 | TGTGCCAGCAGAGGACAGGGAGTCCACGAGCAGTACTTC | CASRGQGVHEQYF
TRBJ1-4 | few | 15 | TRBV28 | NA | TGTGCCAGCAGTTTACCGGGGGGCGCATCTGAAAAACTGTTTTTT | CASSLPGGASEKLFF
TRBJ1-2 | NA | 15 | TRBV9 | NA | TGTGCCAGCAGCGTAGGGCAGTTAGTCGACTATGGCTACACCTTC | CASSVGQLVDYGYTF
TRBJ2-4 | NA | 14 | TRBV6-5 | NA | TGTGCCAGCAGTTACTCACAGGGCAGCAACATTCAGTACTTC | CASSYSQGSNIQYF
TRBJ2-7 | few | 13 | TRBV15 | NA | TGTGCCACCAGCACTTCCTGGACTGACGAGCAGTACTTC | CATSTSWTDEQYF